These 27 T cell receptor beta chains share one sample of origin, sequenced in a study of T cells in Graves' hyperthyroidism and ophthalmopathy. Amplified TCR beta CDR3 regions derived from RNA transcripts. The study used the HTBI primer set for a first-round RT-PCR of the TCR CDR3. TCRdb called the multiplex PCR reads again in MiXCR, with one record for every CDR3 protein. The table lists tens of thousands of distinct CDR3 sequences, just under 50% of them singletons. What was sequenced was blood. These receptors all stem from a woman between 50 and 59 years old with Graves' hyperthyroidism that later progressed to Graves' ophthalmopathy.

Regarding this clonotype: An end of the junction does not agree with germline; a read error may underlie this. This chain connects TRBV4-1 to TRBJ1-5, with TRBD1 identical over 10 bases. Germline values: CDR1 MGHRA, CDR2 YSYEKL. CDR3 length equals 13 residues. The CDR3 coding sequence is TGCGCCAGCAGCCAAAGGGGACAGGGGCCCGAGCATTTT. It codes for CASSQRGQGPEHF.

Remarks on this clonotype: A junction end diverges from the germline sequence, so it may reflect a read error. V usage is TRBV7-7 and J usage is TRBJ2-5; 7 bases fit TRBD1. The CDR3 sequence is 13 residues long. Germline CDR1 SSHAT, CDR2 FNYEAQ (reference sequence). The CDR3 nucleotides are TGTGCTAGCAGATCCAGACAGGGTGAGACCCAGTACTTC. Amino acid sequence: CASRSRQGETQYF.

The CDR3 reads CASSEAGVVNEQFF. The CDR3 bases are TGTGCCAGCAGCGAGGCGGGAGTGGTGAATGAGCAGTTCTTC. This rearrangement joins TRBV9 to TRBJ2-1, with 7 positions matching TRBD2. The CDR3 has 14 residues. The V gene end was trimmed by 3 bases and the J gene end by 7 bases; junction bases not matched to a gene: 7. In germline, CDR1 is SGDLS, CDR2 YYNGEE.

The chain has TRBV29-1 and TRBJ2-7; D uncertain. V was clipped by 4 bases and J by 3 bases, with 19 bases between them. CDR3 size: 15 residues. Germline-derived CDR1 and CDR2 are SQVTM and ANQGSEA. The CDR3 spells CSVASVVGRFYEQYF. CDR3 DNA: TGCAGCGTTGCCTCGGTGGTGGGCCGCTTCTACGAGCAGTACTTC.

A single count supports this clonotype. The DNA of the CDR3 is TGTGCCAGCAGTTACTCGACCCTCCACTTT. Translation: CASSYSTLHF. The gene calls are TRBV6-5 and TRBJ1-6; D unclear. Germline loops: CDR1 MNHEY, CDR2 SVGAGI. V was trimmed by 0 bases and J by 14 bases, leaving 2 bases between them. This CDR3 comprises 10 residues.

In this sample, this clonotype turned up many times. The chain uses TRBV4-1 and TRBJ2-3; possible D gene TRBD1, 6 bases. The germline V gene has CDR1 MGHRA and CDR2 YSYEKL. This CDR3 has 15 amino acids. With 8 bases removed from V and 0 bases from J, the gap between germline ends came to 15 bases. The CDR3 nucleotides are TGCGCCAGCCGAAACACACAGGGAAGCACAGATACGCAGTATTTT. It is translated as CASRNTQGSTDTQYF.

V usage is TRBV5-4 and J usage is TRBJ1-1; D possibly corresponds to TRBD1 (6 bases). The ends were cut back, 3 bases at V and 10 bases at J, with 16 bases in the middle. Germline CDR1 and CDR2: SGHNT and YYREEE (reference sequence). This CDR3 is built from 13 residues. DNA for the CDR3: TGTGCCAGCAGCTATGGGGGCATAGTTTCAGCTTTCTTT. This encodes CASSYGGIVSAFF.

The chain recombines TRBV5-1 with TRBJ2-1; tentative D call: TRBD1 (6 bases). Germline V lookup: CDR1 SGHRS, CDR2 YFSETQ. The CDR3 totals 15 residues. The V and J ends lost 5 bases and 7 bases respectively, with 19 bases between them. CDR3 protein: CASSQQGHDYNEQFF. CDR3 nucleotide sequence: TGCGCCAGCAGTCAACAGGGCCACGACTATAATGAGCAGTTCTTC.

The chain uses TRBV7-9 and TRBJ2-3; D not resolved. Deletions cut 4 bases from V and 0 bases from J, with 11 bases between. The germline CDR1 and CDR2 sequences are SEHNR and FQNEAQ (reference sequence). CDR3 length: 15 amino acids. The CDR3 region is CASSSPRPSTDTQYF. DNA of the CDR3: TGTGCCAGCAGCTCCCCGCGGCCTAGCACAGATACGCAGTATTTT.

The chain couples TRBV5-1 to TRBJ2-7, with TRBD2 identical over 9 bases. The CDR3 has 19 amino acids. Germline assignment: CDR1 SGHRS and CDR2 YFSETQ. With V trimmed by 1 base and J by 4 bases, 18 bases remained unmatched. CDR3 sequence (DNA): TGCGCCAGCAGCTTGAGCGGGGTCGCTAGCGGGACAACTCGATACGAGCAGTACTTC. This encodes CASSLSGVASGTTRYEQYF.

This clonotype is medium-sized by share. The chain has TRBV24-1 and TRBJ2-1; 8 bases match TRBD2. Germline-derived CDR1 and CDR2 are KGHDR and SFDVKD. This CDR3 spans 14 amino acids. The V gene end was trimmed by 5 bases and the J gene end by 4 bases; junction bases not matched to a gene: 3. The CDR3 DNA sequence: TGTGCCACCAGTGCGCGGGAGGTGTACAATGAGCAGTTCTTC. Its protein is CATSAREVYNEQFF.

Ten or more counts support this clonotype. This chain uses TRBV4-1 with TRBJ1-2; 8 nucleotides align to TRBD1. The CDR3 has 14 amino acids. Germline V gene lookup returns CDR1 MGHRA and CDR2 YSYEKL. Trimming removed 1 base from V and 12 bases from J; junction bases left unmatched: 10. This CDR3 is CASSQGVDREINTF. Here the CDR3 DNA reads TGCGCCAGCAGCCAAGGGGTGGACAGGGAGATCAACACCTTC.

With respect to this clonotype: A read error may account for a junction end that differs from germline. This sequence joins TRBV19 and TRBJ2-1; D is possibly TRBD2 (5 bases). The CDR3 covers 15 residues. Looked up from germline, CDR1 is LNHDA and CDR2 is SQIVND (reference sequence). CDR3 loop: CASSIVSSPYDEQFF. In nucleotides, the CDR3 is TGTGCCAGTAGTATAGTGTCTAGCCCCTACGATGAGCAGTTCTTC.

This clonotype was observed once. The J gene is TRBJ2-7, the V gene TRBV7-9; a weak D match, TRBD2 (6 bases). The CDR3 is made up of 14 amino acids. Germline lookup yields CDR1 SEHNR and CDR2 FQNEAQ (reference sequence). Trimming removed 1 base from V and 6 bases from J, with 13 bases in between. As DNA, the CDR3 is TGTGCCAGCAGCTTAGGACGGACTATAATCGAGCAGTACTTC. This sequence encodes CASSLGRTIIEQYF. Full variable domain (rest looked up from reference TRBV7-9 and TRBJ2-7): DTGVSQNPRHKITKRGQNVTFRCDPISEHNRLYWYRQTLGQGPEFLTYFQNEAQLEKSRLLSDRFSAERPKGSFSTLEIQRTEQGDSAMYLCASSLGRTIIEQYFGPGTRLTVT.

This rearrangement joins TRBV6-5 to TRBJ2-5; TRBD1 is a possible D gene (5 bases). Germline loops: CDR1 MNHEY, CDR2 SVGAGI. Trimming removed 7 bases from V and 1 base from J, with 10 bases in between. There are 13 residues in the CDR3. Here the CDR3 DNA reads TGTGCCAGCACCCAAGACAGCCAAGAGACCCAGTACTTC. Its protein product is CASTQDSQETQYF.

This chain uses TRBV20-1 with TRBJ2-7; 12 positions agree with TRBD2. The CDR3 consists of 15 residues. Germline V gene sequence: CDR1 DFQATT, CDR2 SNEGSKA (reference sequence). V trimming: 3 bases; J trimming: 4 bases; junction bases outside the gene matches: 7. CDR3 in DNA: TGCAGTGCTAGTACAGGGACTAGCGGGTTTTACGAGCAGTACTTC. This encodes CSASTGTSGFYEQYF.

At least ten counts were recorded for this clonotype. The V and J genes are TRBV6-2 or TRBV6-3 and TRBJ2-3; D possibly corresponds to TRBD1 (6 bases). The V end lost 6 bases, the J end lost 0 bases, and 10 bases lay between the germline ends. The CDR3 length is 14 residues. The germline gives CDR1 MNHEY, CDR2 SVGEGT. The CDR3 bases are TGTGCCAGCAGCGGGACACCCAGCACAGATACGCAGTATTTT. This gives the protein CASSGTPSTDTQYF.

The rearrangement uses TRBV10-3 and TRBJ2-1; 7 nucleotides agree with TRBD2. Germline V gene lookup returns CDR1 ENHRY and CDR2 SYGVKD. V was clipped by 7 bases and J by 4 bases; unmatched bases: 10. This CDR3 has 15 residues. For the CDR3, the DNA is TGTGCCATCACAGAGGGAGGGATATTGTACAATGAGCAGTTCTTC. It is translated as CAITEGGILYNEQFF.

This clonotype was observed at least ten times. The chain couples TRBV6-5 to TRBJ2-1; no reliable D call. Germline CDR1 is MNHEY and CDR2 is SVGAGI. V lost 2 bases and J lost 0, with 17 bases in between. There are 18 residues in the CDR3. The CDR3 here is CASSYTTPRKSSYNEQFF. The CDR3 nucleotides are TGTGCCAGCAGTTACACAACACCCAGGAAAAGCTCCTACAATGAGCAGTTCTTC.

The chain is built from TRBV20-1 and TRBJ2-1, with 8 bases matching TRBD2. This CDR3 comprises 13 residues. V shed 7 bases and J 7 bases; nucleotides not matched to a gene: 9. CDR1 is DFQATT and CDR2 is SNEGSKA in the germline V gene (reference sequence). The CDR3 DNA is TGCAGTGGTAACGGGAGGGTCGAAAATGAGCAGTTCTTC. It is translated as CSGNGRVENEQFF.

The CDR3 region has the DNA TGCGCCAGCAGCGCCGGGAGGACAAGTAGAGAGACAGATACGCAGTATTTT. Amino acid sequence: CASSAGRTSRETDTQYF. The chain employs TRBV5-1 and TRBJ2-3; 7 nucleotides agree with TRBD2. Germline V CDR1 and CDR2: SGHRS, YFSETQ. The ends lost 4 bases at V and 3 bases at J; junction bases unmatched: 14. This CDR3 has 17 residues.

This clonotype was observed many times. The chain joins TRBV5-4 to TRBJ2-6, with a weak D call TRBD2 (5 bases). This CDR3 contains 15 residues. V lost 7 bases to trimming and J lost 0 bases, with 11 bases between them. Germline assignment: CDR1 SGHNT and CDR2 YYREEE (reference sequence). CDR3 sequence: CASLPEGSGANVLTF. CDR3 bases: TGTGCCAGCCTACCTGAGGGCTCTGGGGCCAACGTCCTGACTTTC.

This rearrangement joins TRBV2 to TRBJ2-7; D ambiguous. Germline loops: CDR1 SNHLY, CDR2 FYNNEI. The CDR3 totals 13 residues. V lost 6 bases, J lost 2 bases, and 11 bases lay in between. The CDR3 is CASSKGNTYEQYF. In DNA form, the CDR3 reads TGTGCCAGCAGCAAGGGCAACACCTACGAGCAGTACTTC.

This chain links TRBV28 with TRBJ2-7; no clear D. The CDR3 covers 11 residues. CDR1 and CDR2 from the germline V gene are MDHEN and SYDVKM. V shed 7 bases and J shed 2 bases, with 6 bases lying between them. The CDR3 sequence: CASNAPYEQYF. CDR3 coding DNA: TGTGCCAGCAATGCGCCCTACGAGCAGTACTTC.

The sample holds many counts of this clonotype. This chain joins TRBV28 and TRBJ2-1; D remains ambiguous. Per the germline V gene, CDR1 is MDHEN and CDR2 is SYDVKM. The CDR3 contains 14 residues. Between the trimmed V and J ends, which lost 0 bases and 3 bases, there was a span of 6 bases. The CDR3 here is CASSLWGSYNEQFF. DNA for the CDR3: TGTGCCAGCAGTTTATGGGGCAGCTACAATGAGCAGTTCTTC.

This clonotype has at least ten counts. CDR3 region: CASSDPLGGGETQYF. CDR3 DNA: TGTGCCAGCAGTGACCCACTAGGGGGGGGAGAGACCCAGTACTTC. V gene TRBV25-1 combines with J gene TRBJ2-5, with D tentatively TRBD2 (7 bases). The V end was cut by 3 bases, the J end by 4 bases, with 15 bases between. There are 15 residues in the CDR3. From germline, CDR1 is MGHDK and CDR2 SYGVNS.

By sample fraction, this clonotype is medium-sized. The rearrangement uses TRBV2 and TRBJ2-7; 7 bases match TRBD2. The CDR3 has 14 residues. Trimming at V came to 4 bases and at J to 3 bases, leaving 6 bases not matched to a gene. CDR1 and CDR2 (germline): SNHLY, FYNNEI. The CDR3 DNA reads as TGTGCCAGCAGTGTGGGAGGGTTCGGCTACGAGCAGTACTTC. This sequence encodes CASSVGGFGYEQYF.